The present TCR beta chain was sequenced within a study of control samples from healthy donors and cancer patients (dated by TCRdb to the early 2020s). The library relied on the immunoSEQ multiplex PCR assay. Sourced from immuneACCESS, this table was stored by TCRdb with only in-frame sequences that have V and J called. A share of the clones is absent; for the studies checked, an unresolved V gene accounts for under half, and the remainder has no known explanation. This sample gives 150,000 or so clones in total; about 86% of them show up just once. The top ten clones comprise about 1.8% of the sample. About this clone itself: Its cognate antigen has yet to be identified. No quality values exist for individual bases; no much larger clone is one base distant.

The germline V gene (reference sequence) yields MNHEY for CDR1 and SMNVEV for CDR2. CDR3 length: 14 amino acids, cysteine to phenylalanine. This entry keeps only the CDR3 DNA: 42 bases, framed from base 1. V and J lose 0 bases and 6 bases, and a span of 8 bases separates them. The rearrangement combines TRBV27 with TRBJ2-2; the D assignment is uncertain and may be TRBD1 or TRBD2, with 5 bases supporting each. This sequence originates from a man between 18 and 35 years old in good health. The sample was blood. The DNA sequence follows: TGTGCCAGCAGTTTATCGAGGGGTTCCGGGGAGCTGTTTTTT. Its protein product is CASSLSRGSGELFF.